What follows are 12 T cell receptor beta chains derived from one specimen sequenced in a study of cytomegalovirus exposure and HLA in healthy donors. The PCR employed 60 Vbeta primers together with 13 Jbeta primers. Some clones are missing from TCRdb's copy, which holds only in-frame ones; the method was immunoSEQ multiplex PCR. The sample yields about 200,000 clones, 82% seen once. Sequencing used PBMCs. The receptors derive from a woman aged 50 to 60 in good health and CMV-seropositive.

V gene TRBV5-1 combines with J gene TRBJ1-5; 8 bases align to TRBD1. V gave up 3 bases and J gave up 5 bases; unmatched junction bases: 13. The germline V gene encodes CDR1 SGHRS and CDR2 YFSETQ. This CDR3 spans 17 amino acids. CDR3 sequence: CASSWGPGQVLDQPQHF. The CDR3 bases are TGCGCCAGCAGCTGGGGACCGGGACAGGTATTGGATCAGCCCCAGCATTTT.

The rearrangement uses TRBV2 and TRBJ1-1, with TRBD1 matching over 9 bases. CDR1 SNHLY and CDR2 FYNNEI come from the germline V gene. Unmatched junction bases numbered 6, after V lost 6 bases and J lost 4 bases. The CDR3 contains 14 residues. The CDR3 is CASRGGQGPTEAFF. The CDR3 bases are TGTGCCAGCAGGGGGGGACAGGGCCCCACTGAAGCTTTCTTT.

This clone was recorded only once. The junction differs from germline at one of its ends, possibly a read error. This chain connects TRBV28 to TRBJ1-1; D gene ambiguous. The CDR3 sequence is 11 residues long. CDR1 and CDR2 (germline): MDHEN, SYDVKM. The CDR3: CASSFNNEAFF. The CDR3 nucleotides read TGTGCCAGCAGTTTCAACAATGAAGCTTTCTTT.

The chain links TRBV5-1 to TRBJ2-7; maybe TRBD1 (5 bases). The germline gives CDR1 SGHRS, CDR2 YFSETQ. The CDR3 runs to 14 residues. Trimming left V 6 bases short and J 0 bases short, with 13 bases between. CDR3 protein: CASKVWGPSYEQYF. CDR3 in DNA: TGCGCCAGCAAGGTGTGGGGCCCCTCCTACGAGCAGTACTTC.

This sequence joins TRBV18 and TRBJ2-1; 8 bases align to TRBD2. Trimming at V came to 5 bases and at J to 8 bases, leaving 14 bases not matched to a gene. CDR1 is KGHSH, CDR2 LQKENI, per germline. This CDR3 has 16 residues. The DNA for the CDR3 is TGTGCCAGCTCAACAAGGGGTAGCGGGGTCTGGGATGAGCAGTTCTTC. Its translation is CASSTRGSGVWDEQFF.

Regarding this clone: This sample includes further DNA sequences coding for the same CDR3. The rearrangement uses TRBV6-6 and TRBJ1-1; TRBD1 matches at 9 bases. Losses at the gene ends were 6 bases for V and 2 bases for J; bases not matched to a gene: 4. There are 14 residues in the CDR3. Germline V gene data show CDR1 as MNHNY and CDR2 as SVGAGI (reference sequence). CDR3 loop: CASSLQGANTEAFF. The CDR3 region has the DNA TGTGCCAGCAGCCTACAGGGGGCAAACACTGAAGCTTTCTTT.

The chain is built from TRBV7-6 and TRBJ2-5; 9 positions match TRBD1. Germline CDR1 is SGHVS and CDR2 is FNYEAQ. V was pared by 5 bases and J by 5 bases, with 15 bases of the junction left unmatched. CDR3 length equals 17 residues. This chain's CDR3 is CASSLGSGTGYVETQYF. CDR3 nucleotide sequence: TGTGCCAGCAGCCTGGGGTCGGGGACAGGGTACGTCGAGACCCAGTACTTC.

As concerns this clone: Different DNA sequences within this sample yield the same CDR3. The CDR3 protein is CASSSRTSGRDTQYF. DNA for the CDR3: TGTGCCAGCAGTTCCCGGACTAGTGGGCGAGATACGCAGTATTTT. The rearrangement joins TRBV27 to TRBJ2-3; 7 bases match TRBD2. The CDR3 runs to 15 residues. CDR1 is MNHEY, CDR2 SMNVEV, per germline (reference sequence). The trim removed 4 bases at V and 5 bases at J, leaving 9 bases unmatched.

The rearrangement uses TRBV19 and TRBJ2-7; TRBD2 agrees at 9 bases. This CDR3 is built from 14 residues. J lost 6 bases, V lost 6 bases, and 9 bases had no gene match. The germline V gene has CDR1 LNHDA and CDR2 SQIVND (reference sequence). The CDR3 region is CASRQRGVGGEQYF. DNA of the CDR3: TGTGCCAGTAGACAGCGGGGGGTTGGAGGCGAGCAGTACTTC.

The CDR3, as DNA: TGCGCCAGCAGCGACCAGGGACATATGAACACTGAAGCTTTCTTT. Translation: CASSDQGHMNTEAFF. The V call is TRBV5-1, the J call TRBJ1-1; possibly TRBD1 for D (6 bases). This CDR3 has 15 amino acids. V dropped 4 bases and J dropped 0 bases, with 13 bases sitting between them. Germline assignment: CDR1 SGHRS and CDR2 YFSETQ.

CDR3 sequence: CASSYQASVAKNIQYF. The CDR3 DNA reads as TGTGCCAGCAGTTACCAGGCGTCCGTTGCCAAAAACATTCAGTACTTC. This chain connects TRBV6-5 to TRBJ2-4; D call uncertain. The V and J ends lost 2 bases and 1 base respectively, with 12 bases between them. Germline CDR1 MNHEY, CDR2 SVGAGI. This CDR3 contains 16 residues.

The chain is built from TRBV6-1 and TRBJ1-6; weak D call: TRBD1 (6 bases). CDR1 is MNHNS and CDR2 is SASEGT in the germline V gene. CDR3 length equals 14 residues. The germline V and J ends were trimmed by 7 bases and 7 bases, with 14 bases remaining between them. CDR3 amino acids: CASKPGHPNSPLHF. The CDR3 nucleotides read TGTGCCAGCAAGCCGGGACACCCGAATTCACCCCTCCACTTT.